This T cell receptor beta chain was found in a study of early T cells in non-severe SARS-CoV-2 infection. TCRdb re-called the 5' RACE reads with MiXCR, one entry per CDR3 protein. The table includes around 60,000 distinct CDR3 sequences, about an eighth detected once. This clonotype was seen a handful of times. This CDR3 contains 13 residues. CDR1 LGHDT and CDR2 YNNKEL come from the germline V gene (reference sequence). V was cut by 3 bases and J by 4 bases, with 10 bases left in between. The source of this sequence is an adult who was a healthcare worker with PCR-confirmed SARS-CoV-2 infection or an uninfected control (not recorded which). Sequencing was done on a sample of whole blood. The V call is TRBV3-1, the J call TRBJ2-7, with D possibly being TRBD2 (5 bases). The CDR3 nucleotides read TGTGCCAGCAGCCACCGACCGGGGTACGAGCAGTACTTC. Its protein product is CASSHRPGYEQYF.